The 4 T cell receptor beta chains below come from one sample, sequenced in a study of identical twins. TCRdb reanalysed the 5' RACE reads using MiXCR and keeps one entry per CDR3 protein. The sample yields 570,000 or so distinct CDR3 sequences, nearly 10% seen once. These data also featured in a second study, about yellow fever vaccine responses in identical twins.

Source material: PBMCs. These receptor sequences come from a woman between 18 and 29 years old in good health.

The chain has TRBV7-2 and TRBJ1-5; unclear D gene. The ends were cut back, 8 bases at V and 1 base at J, with 12 bases in the middle. CDR3 size: 14 residues. The germline V gene has CDR1 SGHTA and CDR2 FQGNSA. This CDR3 is CASAVEASNQPQHF. In nucleotides, the CDR3 is TGTGCCAGCGCGGTTGAGGCAAGCAATCAGCCCCAGCATTTT. Complete variable domain (other parts from reference TRBV7-2 and TRBJ1-5): GAGVSQSPSNKVTEKGKDVELRCDPISGHTALYWYRQSLGQGLEFLIYFQGNSAPDKSGLPSDRFSAERTGGSVSTLTIQRTQQEDSAVYLCASAVEASNQPQHFGDGTRLSIL.

In this sample, this clonotype turned up many times. V is TRBV20-1 and J is TRBJ1-1; D is unclear. V was cut by 6 bases and J by 3 bases, with 8 bases left in between. The CDR3 is 11 residues long. Germline V gene sequence: CDR1 DFQATT, CDR2 SNEGSKA (reference sequence). CDR3 in amino acids: CSAGSDTEAFF. CDR3 coding DNA: TGCAGTGCGGGTTCGGACACTGAAGCTTTCTTT.

This clonotype was observed a handful of times. The rearrangement links TRBV18 to TRBJ2-7, with D unresolved. The CDR3 length is 15 residues. Trimming cost V 0 bases and J 3 bases, with 12 bases left between them. CDR1 is KGHSH, CDR2 LQKENI, per germline. This chain's CDR3 is CASSPPAPVDYEQYF. CDR3 in DNA: TGTGCCAGCTCACCACCGGCGCCCGTGGACTACGAGCAGTACTTC.

CDR3 nucleotide sequence: TGTGCCAGCACCCTAGCGGGAGGGCCTCTCAATGAGCAGTTCTTC. Its translation is CASTLAGGPLNEQFF. The rearrangement joins TRBV6-2 or TRBV6-3 to TRBJ2-1; 12 positions agree with TRBD2. CDR3 length: 15 residues. Unmatched junction bases numbered 7, after V lost 7 bases and J lost 6 bases. In germline, CDR1 is MNHEY, CDR2 SVGEGT.